This TCR beta chain was captured in a study of cytomegalovirus exposure and HLA in healthy donors. Use of 60 Vbeta and 13 Jbeta primers characterized the PCR. Data came from immunoSEQ multiplex PCR; TCRdb stores just in-frame clones and leaves some out. The sample records about 110,000 clones, more than 75% being singletons. General study points: For presence/absence analyses, sequencing depth was assumed to be roughly uniform across donors.

As regards this clone: Antigen specificity is unknown.

The material sequenced was PBMCs. The clonotype was recovered from a man aged 25-45 years in good health and CMV-seropositive.

CDR3 nucleotide sequence: TGTGCCAGCAGCTTAGTCAGGGGCGGCTACGAGCAGTACTTC. As protein: CASSLVRGGYEQYF. The J gene is TRBJ2-7, the V gene TRBV11-3; tentative D call: TRBD1 (6 bases). Trimming cost V 1 base and J 3 bases, with 10 bases left between them. The CDR3 length is 14 residues. The germline V gene has CDR1 SGHNT and CDR2 YENEEA.